These 29 T cell receptor beta chains share one sample of origin, sequenced in a study of CD8 T cells in Susac syndrome. cDNA came from approximately 0.5 to 1 ug RNA primed by random hexamers. From the immunoSEQ multiplex PCR reads, TCRdb called clonotypes with MiXCR, one entry per CDR3 protein. Among around 81,000 distinct CDR3 sequences listed, approximately 95% were seen once. The sequenced sample was CD8+ T cells from PBMCs. These receptors were collected from a human donor with Susac syndrome.

This rearrangement joins TRBV15 to TRBJ2-1, with a tentative D call TRBD1 (6 bases). Germline values: CDR1 LNHNV, CDR2 YYDKDF (reference sequence). The CDR3 contains 14 residues. Trimming left V 10 bases short and J 7 bases short, with 20 bases between. The CDR3 DNA reads as TGTGCCATCGAAGCAGCCAGGGGACGTAATGAGCAGTTCTTC. Amino acid sequence: CAIEAARGRNEQFF.

The chain is built from TRBV4-1 and TRBJ1-6; D uncertain. The V end was cut by 0 bases, the J end by 9 bases, with 15 bases between. The CDR3 contains 16 residues. Germline V gene lookup returns CDR1 MGHRA and CDR2 YSYEKL. CDR3 nucleotide sequence: TGCGCCAGCAGCCAAGAACCCGATGGCGTCGGTTCACCCCTCCACTTT. Protein product: CASSQEPDGVGSPLHF.

The J gene is TRBJ2-7, the V gene TRBV2; TRBD1 might be the D (5 bases). CDR3 length: 12 amino acids. Trimming left V 1 base short and J 7 bases short, with 8 bases between. CDR1 is SNHLY, CDR2 FYNNEI, per germline. In nucleotides, the CDR3 is TGTGCCAGCAGTGAAGGACAGTTAGAGCAGTACTTC. Its protein product is CASSEGQLEQYF.

This clonotype was seen just once. The rearrangement uses TRBV9 and TRBJ1-4; D is unresolved. CDR1 is SGDLS, CDR2 YYNGEE, per germline. This CDR3 has 11 amino acids. V lost 4 bases, J lost 7 bases, and 5 bases lay in between. Written as DNA, the CDR3 is TGTGCCAGCAGCCATGGTGAAAAACTGTTTTTT. Its protein is CASSHGEKLFF.

J is TRBJ2-5 and V is TRBV7-2, with D maybe TRBD2 (6 bases). Trimming took off 1 base at V and 5 bases at J, with 17 bases between the two ends. This CDR3 has 16 amino acids. Germline CDR1 is SGHTA and CDR2 is FQGNSA. The CDR3 loop is CASSLVGGGGGETQYF. The CDR3 DNA follows: TGTGCCAGCAGCTTAGTGGGTGGTGGAGGAGGGGAGACCCAGTACTTC.

This clonotype was seen once. The chain recombines TRBV5-6 with TRBJ2-2; no clear D gene. V shed 7 bases and J shed 2 bases, with 12 bases lying between them. The CDR3 spans 14 residues. Looked up from germline, CDR1 is SGHDT and CDR2 is YYEEEE. CDR3 protein: CASAPTVNTGELFF. The CDR3 nucleotides read TGTGCCAGCGCCCCTACGGTTAACACCGGGGAGCTGTTTTTT.

V is TRBV4-3 and J is TRBJ2-7; 9 nucleotides line up with TRBD1. In germline, CDR1 is LGHNA, CDR2 YSLEER. The junction had 4 bases not matched to a gene; V was cut back by 0 bases and J by 4 bases. The CDR3 is 15 amino acids. DNA for the CDR3: TGCGCCAGCAGCCAAGAGGAGGGACAGGGATACGAGCAGTACTTC. Translated: CASSQEEGQGYEQYF.

The V call is TRBV20-1, the J call TRBJ1-2; 9 nucleotides match TRBD1. J was trimmed by 2 bases and V by 4 bases; bases with no gene match: 2. The germline V gene encodes CDR1 DFQATT and CDR2 SNEGSKA (reference sequence). CDR3 length equals 13 residues. For the CDR3, the DNA is TGCAGTGCTACCGGGACAGGGAACTATGGCTACACCTTC. Translated: CSATGTGNYGYTF.

This chain uses TRBV4-2 with TRBJ2-1; 7 bases are a match to TRBD1. The CDR3 runs 16 residues. The ends lost 3 bases at V and 1 base at J; junction bases unmatched: 6. In germline, CDR1 is LGHNA, CDR2 YNFKEQ. The CDR3 DNA reads as TGTGCCAGCAGCCACCAGGGGGAGCGGTCCTACAATGAGCAGTTCTTC. It is translated as CASSHQGERSYNEQFF.

This chain joins TRBV5-1 and TRBJ2-7, with 7 bases matching TRBD1. V shed 4 bases and J 3 bases; nucleotides not matched to a gene: 13. There are 16 residues in the CDR3. Germline V gene sequence: CDR1 SGHRS, CDR2 YFSETQ. Written as DNA, the CDR3 is TGCGCCAGCAGCGGATCGACAGGGAAGGGGCTCTACGAGCAGTACTTC. As protein: CASSGSTGKGLYEQYF.

This chain joins TRBV30 and TRBJ2-1, with a tentative D call TRBD1 (5 bases). The CDR3 sequence is 11 residues long. The germline V gene has CDR1 GTSNPN and CDR2 SVGIG (reference sequence). The germline V and J ends were trimmed by 4 bases and 9 bases, with 10 bases remaining between them. As DNA, the CDR3 is TGTGCCTGGACCGCAGGGTCTGAGCAGTTCTTC. This gives the protein CAWTAGSEQFF.

This chain uses TRBV6-2 or TRBV6-3 with TRBJ2-7; TRBD2 aligns across 7 bases. With V trimmed by 4 bases and J by 0 bases, 3 bases remained unmatched. CDR3 length: 14 amino acids. CDR1 is MNHEY, CDR2 SVGEGT, per germline. The CDR3 DNA follows: TGTGCCAGCAGTTCTAGCGGAAGCTCCTACGAGCAGTACTTC. Protein product: CASSSSGSSYEQYF.

The V gene is TRBV9, the J gene TRBJ2-1, with D unclear. CDR1 SGDLS and CDR2 YYNGEE come from the germline V gene. This CDR3 region has 15 residues. The V end was cut by 2 bases, the J end by 5 bases, with 14 bases between. The CDR3 DNA is TGTGCCAGCAGCGTGCTGTGGGCGACCGACAATGAGCAGTTCTTC. It translates to CASSVLWATDNEQFF.

This clonotype came up once. The genes are TRBV12-5 and TRBJ2-1; possibly TRBD1 for D (5 bases). V was cut by 5 bases and J by 7 bases, with 27 bases left in between. Germline V CDR1 and CDR2: LGHNT, FRNRAP. CDR3 size: 18 residues. CDR3 in amino acids: CASGLYLDSLGWVNEQFF. Here the CDR3 DNA reads TGTGCTAGTGGTCTCTACCTAGACAGCCTAGGGTGGGTGAATGAGCAGTTCTTC.

This chain connects TRBV13 to TRBJ2-7; TRBD1 agrees at 7 bases. Trimming cost V 5 bases and J 5 bases; bases outside gene matches: 6. CDR3 size: 13 residues. Germline assignment: CDR1 PRHDT and CDR2 FYEKMQ (reference sequence). CDR3 DNA sequence: TGTGCCAGCAGCGTGGGACAGATCGACGAGCAGTACTTC. Translated, it gives CASSVGQIDEQYF.

The chain links TRBV3-1 to TRBJ1-2; a possible D gene is TRBD1 (6 bases). Germline-derived CDR1 and CDR2 are LGHDT and YNNKEL (reference sequence). This CDR3 is built from 16 residues. Trimming removed 3 bases at V and 4 bases at J, with 18 bases between. CDR3 nucleotide sequence: TGTGCCAGCAGCCAGGAGGTCGGGGGGCTAAGCTATGGCTACACCTTC. Its translation: CASSQEVGGLSYGYTF.

The V gene is TRBV19, the J gene TRBJ2-1, with 8 positions matching TRBD1. In germline, CDR1 is LNHDA, CDR2 SQIVND (reference sequence). The CDR3 sequence is 15 residues long. V lost 6 bases to trimming and J lost 2 bases; unmatched junction nucleotides: 6. CDR3 bases: TGTGCCAGTAGCGACCCCAGGGGGCCCTACAATGAGCAGTTCTTC. It encodes CASSDPRGPYNEQFF. The complete variable domain, with remaining parts taken from reference TRBV19 and TRBJ2-1, reads DGGITQSPKYLFRKEGQNVTLSCEQNLNHDAMYWYRQDPGQGLRLIYYSQIVNDFQKGDIAEGYSVSREKKESFPLTVTSAQKNPTAFYLCASSDPRGPYNEQFFGPGTRLTVL.

In its sample, this clonotype was seen once. CDR3 sequence: CSARDLGLAGGSYEQYF. CDR3 coding DNA: TGCAGTGCTAGAGATCTAGGACTAGCGGGGGGCTCCTACGAGCAGTACTTC. This rearrangement joins TRBV20-1 to TRBJ2-7, with TRBD2 matching over 14 bases. Unmatched junction bases numbered 4, after V lost 0 bases and J lost 0 bases. Germline CDR1 DFQATT, CDR2 SNEGSKA (reference sequence). CDR3 length: 17 residues.

CDR3 in amino acids: CATSEPGLAGADTQYF. CDR3 coding DNA: TGTGCCACCAGTGAACCGGGACTAGCGGGAGCGGATACGCAGTATTTT. The chain combines TRBV24-1 with TRBJ2-3; 14 nucleotides agree with TRBD2. The V gene end was trimmed by 4 bases and the J gene end by 6 bases; junction bases not matched to a gene: 5. From germline, CDR1 is KGHDR and CDR2 SFDVKD. CDR3 length: 16 residues.

The chain joins TRBV5-1 to TRBJ2-1; the match to TRBD2 covers 11 bases. This CDR3 is 17 amino acids long. After removal of 3 bases from V and 3 bases from J, the junction contained 8 bases not matched to a gene. Germline values: CDR1 SGHRS, CDR2 YFSETQ. The CDR3 is CASSWGTSGGVYNEQFF. CDR3 DNA: TGCGCCAGCAGCTGGGGGACTAGCGGAGGGGTCTACAATGAGCAGTTCTTC.

The gene calls are TRBV5-4 and TRBJ1-2, with 8 positions matching TRBD1. CDR3 length equals 15 residues. V lost 0 bases and J lost 4; bases outside the gene matches: 5. Germline CDR1 reads SGHNT; CDR2 reads YYREEE (reference sequence). The CDR3 DNA reads TGTGCCAGCAGCTTGGGAACAGGGGGTCCCTATGGCTACACCTTC. It yields the protein CASSLGTGGPYGYTF.

J is TRBJ2-1 and V is TRBV6-2 or TRBV6-3; the match to TRBD2 covers 7 bases. Germline lookup yields CDR1 MNHEY and CDR2 SVGEGT. The CDR3 totals 14 residues. V shed 5 bases, J shed 8 bases, and the junction held 9 bases outside the gene matches. DNA of the CDR3: TGTGCCAGCAGTCTAGCGGAGGAATACGATGAGCAGTTCTTC. This codes for CASSLAEEYDEQFF.

This chain links TRBV7-9 with TRBJ2-1; TRBD1 might be the D (5 bases). Germline CDR1 and CDR2: SEHNR and FQNEAQ (reference sequence). This CDR3 has 12 amino acids. Trimming cost V 6 bases and J 7 bases, with 10 bases left between them. The CDR3: CASRTDKNEQFF. The CDR3 DNA follows: TGTGCCAGCAGGACAGATAAAAATGAGCAGTTCTTC.

The rearrangement joins TRBV19 to TRBJ1-6; D is uncertain. Between the trimmed V and J ends, which lost 0 bases and 7 bases, there was a span of 25 bases. The CDR3 runs 20 residues. Per germline, CDR1 LNHDA and CDR2 SQIVND (reference sequence). In nucleotides, the CDR3 is TGTGCCAGTAGTATAGATCTTTACTCGAAACCACAGTTAACGAATTCACCCCTCCACTTT. This codes for CASSIDLYSKPQLTNSPLHF.

The genes are TRBV4-2 and TRBJ2-7; the match to TRBD1 covers 8 bases. Germline V gene data show CDR1 as LGHNA and CDR2 as YNFKEQ. This CDR3 has 17 amino acids. Losses at the gene ends were 0 bases for V and 4 bases for J; bases not matched to a gene: 11. The CDR3 region is CASSQESGQGAGYEQYF. CDR3 bases: TGTGCCAGCAGCCAAGAAAGTGGACAGGGTGCCGGTTACGAGCAGTACTTC.

In its sample, this clonotype was seen a few times. The rearrangement joins TRBV5-1 to TRBJ2-1, with D hard to call. CDR1 is SGHRS, CDR2 YFSETQ, per germline. The germline V and J ends were trimmed by 0 bases and 9 bases, with 4 bases remaining between them. The length of the CDR3 is 11 residues. CDR3 sequence: CASSLGAEQFF. The DNA for the CDR3 is TGCGCCAGCAGCTTGGGGGCTGAGCAGTTCTTC.

The V and J genes are TRBV5-1 and TRBJ2-1, with D perhaps given as TRBD1 or TRBD2 (6 bases each). V was cut by 1 base and J by 7 bases, with 18 bases left in between. CDR3 length: 16 residues. Germline CDR1 and CDR2: SGHRS and YFSETQ. The CDR3 nucleotides read TGCGCCAGCAGCTTGTCGGTCGGGGGCAGGGAAAATGAGCAGTTCTTC. Translation gives CASSLSVGGRENEQFF.

A few counts support this clonotype. The chain uses TRBV18 and TRBJ2-7, with 7 nucleotides matching TRBD1. The CDR3 is 14 residues long. CDR1 KGHSH and CDR2 LQKENI come from the germline V gene. Trimming at V came to 4 bases and at J to 1 base, leaving 4 bases not matched to a gene. The DNA of the CDR3 is TGTGCCAGCTCACAGGGACAGCTTTCCTACGAGCAGTACTTC. It specifies CASSQGQLSYEQYF.

This chain uses TRBV18 with TRBJ2-1; D may be TRBD2 (5 bases). The germline gives CDR1 KGHSH, CDR2 LQKENI. The V gene lost 2 bases and the J gene lost 7 bases, with 12 bases spanning the gap. This CDR3 spans 14 amino acids. CDR3 sequence (DNA): TGTGCCAGCTCACCATTGTCTAGCTGGAATGAGCAGTTCTTC. Residues: CASSPLSSWNEQFF.